This entry lists 3 T cell receptor beta chains sequenced from one sample in a study of CD8+CD57+ T cells in acquired aplastic anemia. For CDR3 and TCR beta VDJ profiling, genomic DNA was the template used. TCRdb independently ran MiXCR on the reads; one entry per CDR3 protein. The sample includes under 200,000 distinct CDR3 sequences, approximately 50% seen only once; the top ten take 9.7%. Previously, flow cytometry had revealed CD8+CD57+ cell expansion in the patients chosen for sequencing. Sequencing was carried out using sorted CD4+, CD8+, or CD8+CD57+ T cells (not recorded which) from PBMCs. The source of these receptors is a human donor with aplastic anemia.

This clonotype was seen repeatedly, ten times or more. The chain links TRBV4-2 to TRBJ2-7; 8 bases map to TRBD2. The germline V gene encodes CDR1 LGHNA and CDR2 YNFKEQ. The length of the CDR3 is 15 residues. Trimming removed 6 bases from V and 3 bases from J; junction bases left unmatched: 10. The CDR3 is CASRPELGLGYEQYF. For the CDR3, the DNA is TGTGCCAGCAGGCCTGAATTGGGACTAGGCTACGAGCAGTACTTC.

This chain connects TRBV6-4 to TRBJ2-3; D not certain. The V end lost 0 bases, the J end lost 2 bases, and 9 bases lay between the germline ends. Germline V gene lookup returns CDR1 MRHNA and CDR2 SNTAGT. The CDR3 sequence is 15 residues long. Here the CDR3 reads CASSDSYGYTDTQYF. CDR3 nucleotide sequence: TGTGCCAGCAGTGACTCATACGGTTACACAGATACGCAGTATTTT.

J is TRBJ1-2 and V is TRBV2; no clear D. CDR1 and CDR2 from the germline V gene are SNHLY and FYNNEI. This CDR3 spans 14 amino acids. The V end lost 8 bases, the J end lost 3 bases, and 16 bases lay between the germline ends. The CDR3 DNA is TGTGCCAGCGGATCCGTACCGCCCGACTATGGCTACACCTTC. This codes for CASGSVPPDYGYTF.